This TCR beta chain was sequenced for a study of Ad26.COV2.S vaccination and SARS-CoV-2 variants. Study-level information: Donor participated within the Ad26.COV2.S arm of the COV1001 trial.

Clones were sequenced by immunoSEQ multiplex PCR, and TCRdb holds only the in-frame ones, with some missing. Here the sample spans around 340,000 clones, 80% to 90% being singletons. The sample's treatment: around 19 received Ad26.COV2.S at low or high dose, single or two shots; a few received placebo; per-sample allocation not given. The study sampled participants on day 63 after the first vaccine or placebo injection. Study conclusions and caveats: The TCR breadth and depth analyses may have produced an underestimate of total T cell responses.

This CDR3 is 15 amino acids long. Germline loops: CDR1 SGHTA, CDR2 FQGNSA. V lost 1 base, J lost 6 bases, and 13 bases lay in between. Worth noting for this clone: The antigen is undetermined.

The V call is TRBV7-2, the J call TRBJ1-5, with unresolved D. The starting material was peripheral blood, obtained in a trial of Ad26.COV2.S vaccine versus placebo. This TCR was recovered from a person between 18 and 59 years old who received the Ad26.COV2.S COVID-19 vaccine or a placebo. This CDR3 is CASSLEGKGTQPQHF. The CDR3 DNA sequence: TGTGCCAGCAGCTTAGAGGGTAAGGGTACTCAGCCCCAGCATTTT.